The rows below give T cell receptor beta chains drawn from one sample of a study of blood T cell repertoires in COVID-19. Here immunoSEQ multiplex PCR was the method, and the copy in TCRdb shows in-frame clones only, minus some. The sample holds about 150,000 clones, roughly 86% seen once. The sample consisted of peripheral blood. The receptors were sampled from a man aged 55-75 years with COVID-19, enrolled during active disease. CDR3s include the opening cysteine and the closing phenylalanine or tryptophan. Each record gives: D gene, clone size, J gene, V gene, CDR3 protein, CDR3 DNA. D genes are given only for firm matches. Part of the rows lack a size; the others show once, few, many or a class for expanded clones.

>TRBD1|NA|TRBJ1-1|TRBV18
CASSSGQGLGEAFF
TGTGCCAGCTCGTCGGGACAGGGGCTAGGTGAAGCTTTCTTT
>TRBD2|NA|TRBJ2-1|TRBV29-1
CSVRLAVYNEQFF
TGCAGCGTTCGACTAGCAGTATACAATGAGCAGTTCTTC
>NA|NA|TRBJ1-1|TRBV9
CASSVGVGGYGTEAFF
TGTGCCAGCAGCGTAGGAGTAGGAGGGTACGGTACTGAAGCTTTCTTT
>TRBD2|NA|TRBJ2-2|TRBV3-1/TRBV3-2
CASSHAGGRVLSTGELFF
TGTGCCAGCAGCCACGCCGGCGGGAGGGTTCTTAGCACCGGGGAGCTGTTTTTT
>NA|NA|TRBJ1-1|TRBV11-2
CASSLSPTVNTEAFF
TGTGCCAGCAGCTTATCCCCGACAGTGAACACTGAAGCTTTCTTT
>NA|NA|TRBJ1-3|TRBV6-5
CASSRGRGSGNTIYF
TGTGCCAGCAGTCGGGGGAGGGGCTCAGGAAACACCATATATTTT
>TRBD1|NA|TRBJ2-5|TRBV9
CASSDRGTGPETQYF
TGTGCCAGCAGCGATCGCGGGACAGGGCCGGAGACCCAGTACTTC
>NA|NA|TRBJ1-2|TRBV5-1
CASRKQTGPGYGYTF
TGCGCCAGCAGGAAGCAGACAGGCCCGGGGTATGGCTACACCTTC
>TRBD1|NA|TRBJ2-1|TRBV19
CASSINTAGGGNEQFF
TGTGCCAGTAGTATAAATACGGCAGGGGGCGGGAATGAGCAGTTCTTC
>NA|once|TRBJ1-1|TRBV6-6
CASSSDSVSAFF
TGTGCCAGCAGCTCAGACAGCGTCTCGGCTTTCTTT
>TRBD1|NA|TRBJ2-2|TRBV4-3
CASSQAGQGYTGELFF
TGCGCCAGCAGCCAAGCGGGACAGGGGTACACCGGGGAGCTGTTTTTT
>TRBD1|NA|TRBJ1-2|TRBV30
CAWSVHRQGTKPNYGYTF
TGTGCCTGGAGTGTACACAGACAGGGGACTAAACCCAACTATGGCTACACCTTC
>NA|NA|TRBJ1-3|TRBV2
CASSEGGAGGNTIYF
TGTGCCAGCAGTGAGGGCGGGGCTGGGGGAAACACCATATATTTT
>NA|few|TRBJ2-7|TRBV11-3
CASRPRQVSYEQYF
TGTGCCAGCAGACCCCGACAGGTCTCCTACGAGCAGTACTTC
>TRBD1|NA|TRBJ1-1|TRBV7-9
CASRSTGDTEAFF
TGTGCCAGCAGGTCGACAGGGGACACTGAAGCTTTCTTT
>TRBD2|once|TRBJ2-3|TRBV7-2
CASSNERESTDTQYF
TGTGCCAGCAGCAATGAGCGGGAGAGCACAGATACGCAGTATTTT
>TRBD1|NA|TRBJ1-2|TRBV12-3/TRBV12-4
CASSRDRAFGYTF
TGTGCCAGCAGCCGGGACAGGGCCTTTGGCTACACCTTC
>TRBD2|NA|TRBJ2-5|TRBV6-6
CASRPAGGGYGETQYF
TGTGCCAGCAGGCCAGCGGGAGGAGGGTATGGAGAGACCCAGTACTTC
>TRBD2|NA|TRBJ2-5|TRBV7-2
CASSLAGTSVGETQYF
TGTGCCAGCAGCTTAGCCGGGACTAGCGTCGGAGAGACCCAGTACTTC
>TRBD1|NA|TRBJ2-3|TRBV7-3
CASSLRQGNTDTQYF
TGTGCCAGCAGCCTCCGACAGGGGAACACAGATACGCAGTATTTT
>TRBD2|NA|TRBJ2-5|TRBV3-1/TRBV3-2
CASSGGARETQYF
TGTGCCAGTAGCGGGGGGGCCCGAGAGACCCAGTACTTC
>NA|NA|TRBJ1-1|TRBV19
CASRPGGGTEAFF
TGTGCCAGTAGACCCGGGGGGGGAACTGAAGCTTTCTTT
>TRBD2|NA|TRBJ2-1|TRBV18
CASSPSNSGGVSYNEQFF
TGTGCCAGCTCACCGAGCAATTCGGGAGGAGTGTCCTACAATGAGCAGTTCTTC
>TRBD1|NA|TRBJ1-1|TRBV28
CASSGRGQVNTEAFF
TGTGCCAGCAGTGGGCGGGGACAGGTGAACACTGAAGCTTTCTTT
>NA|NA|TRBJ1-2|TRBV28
CASSLTGTAYYGYTF
TGTGCCAGCAGTTTAACGGGTACGGCTTACTATGGCTACACCTTC
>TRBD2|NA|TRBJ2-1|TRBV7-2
CASSSGLAGGSYNEQFF
TGTGCCAGCAGCTCGGGACTAGCGGGAGGGTCCTACAATGAGCAGTTCTTC
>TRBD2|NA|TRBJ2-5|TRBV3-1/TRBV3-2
CASHTAGNQETQYF
TGTGCCAGCCATACAGCGGGAAACCAAGAGACCCAGTACTTC
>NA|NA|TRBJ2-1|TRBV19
CATNPGTSYYNEQFF
TGTGCCACCAACCCCGGGACATCCTACTACAATGAGCAGTTCTTC
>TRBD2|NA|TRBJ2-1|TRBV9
CASSAQRGGLNEQFF
TGTGCCAGCAGCGCTCAGCGGGGGGGTTTAAATGAGCAGTTCTTC
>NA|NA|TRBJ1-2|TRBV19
CASNPGNYGYTF
TGTGCCAGTAATCCAGGGAACTATGGCTACACCTTC
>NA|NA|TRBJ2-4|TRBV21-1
CASSKAQGLAKNIQYF
TGTGCCAGCAGCAAAGCGCAGGGACTAGCCAAAAACATTCAGTACTTC
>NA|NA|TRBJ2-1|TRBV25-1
CATAGRGNEQFF
TGTGCCACCGCAGGAAGGGGGAATGAGCAGTTCTTC
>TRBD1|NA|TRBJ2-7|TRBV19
CASSREQGVSRYEQYF
TGTGCCAGTAGCCGTGAACAGGGGGTTTCGCGCTACGAGCAGTACTTC